The 30 T cell receptor beta chains below were found in one sample sequenced in a study of T-cell memory formation after mild COVID-19. TCRdb ran MiXCR on the 5' RACE reads and lists one entry per CDR3 protein. This table has about 560,000 distinct CDR3 sequences, roughly 22% appearing once. Sequencing was carried out using PBMCs or a T cell subset sorted from them (not recorded which). All receptors derive from an adult woman who had mild COVID-19 (a few samples of this study predate the infection). Cell type and time point are not known.

This clonotype has more than one count but fewer than ten. The chain has TRBV7-2 and TRBJ2-3; 9 bases are shared with TRBD2. The CDR3 covers 16 residues. Germline assignment: CDR1 SGHTA and CDR2 FQGNSA. The junction had 4 bases not matched to a gene; V was cut back by 3 bases and J by 0 bases. Here the CDR3 reads CASSFGTSRSTDTQYF. Here the CDR3 DNA reads TGTGCCAGCAGCTTTGGGACTAGCAGAAGCACAGATACGCAGTATTTT. Using reference TRBV7-2 and TRBJ2-3 for the parts outside the CDR3, the full variable domain is GAGVSQSPSNKVTEKGKDVELRCDPISGHTALYWYRQSLGQGLEFLIYFQGNSAPDKSGLPSDRFSAERTGGSVSTLTIQRTQQEDSAVYLCASSFGTSRSTDTQYFGPGTRLTVL.

The chain employs TRBV20-1 and TRBJ2-3; 7 positions match TRBD2. Germline V gene sequence: CDR1 DFQATT, CDR2 SNEGSKA (reference sequence). The CDR3 has 15 residues. V trimming: 0 bases; J trimming: 4 bases; junction bases outside the gene matches: 7. The CDR3 sequence is CSARDDGLGPDTQYF. In DNA, the CDR3 is TGCAGTGCTAGAGATGACGGACTAGGTCCAGATACGCAGTATTTT.

With respect to this clonotype: The junction departs from the called germline gene at one end, perhaps through a read error. As DNA, the CDR3 is TGTGCCAGCTCCCCACCCCGGGGGGCCGGCTGGGAGCAGTACTTC. Protein: CASSPPRGAGWEQYF. The chain joins TRBV18 to TRBJ2-7; D might be TRBD2 (7 bases). The germline CDR1 and CDR2 sequences are KGHSH and LQKENI. There are 15 residues in the CDR3.

This clonotype appeared a few times. The chain has TRBV7-2 and TRBJ2-1; 8 bases line up with TRBD2. The CDR3 is made up of 15 amino acids. CDR1 and CDR2 (germline): SGHTA, FQGNSA. J gave up 6 bases and V 6 bases, and 10 bases lay outside the gene matches. CDR3 nucleotides: TGTGCCAGCAGGGGGGGGCGGGAGGCCCCCAATGAGCAGTTCTTC. This codes for CASRGGREAPNEQFF.

V is TRBV29-1 and J is TRBJ2-1; D gene unclear. V shed 2 bases and J shed 0 bases, with 2 bases lying between them. The CDR3 extends over 12 amino acids. Looked up from germline, CDR1 is SQVTM and CDR2 is ANQGSEA. CDR3 in DNA: TGCAGCGTTGAACACTCCTACAATGAGCAGTTCTTC. Translated: CSVEHSYNEQFF.

As DNA, the CDR3 is TGTGCCAGCTCACGTGCCAGGGGGGACCAAGAGACCCAGTACTTC. This codes for CASSRARGDQETQYF. This chain connects TRBV18 to TRBJ2-5, with a weak D call TRBD1 (7 bases). The CDR3 totals 15 residues. Germline V lookup: CDR1 KGHSH, CDR2 LQKENI. The V end lost 4 bases, the J end lost 0 bases, and 12 bases lay between the germline ends.

The V gene is TRBV20-1, the J gene TRBJ2-5; D gene ambiguous. In germline, CDR1 is DFQATT, CDR2 SNEGSKA (reference sequence). CDR3 length: 11 amino acids. V was shortened by 6 bases and J by 2 bases, with 7 bases between the two germline ends. The CDR3: CSAKIQETQYF. Written as DNA, the CDR3 is TGCAGTGCAAAAATTCAAGAGACCCAGTACTTC.

The table lists this clonotype with many counts. This chain connects TRBV7-9 to TRBJ2-1; D is unclear. The CDR3 is 15 amino acids. Trimming took off 1 base at V and 1 base at J, with 8 bases between the two ends. Germline V gene sequence: CDR1 SEHNR, CDR2 FQNEAQ (reference sequence). The CDR3 loop reads CASSLGRGSYNEQFF. Here the CDR3 DNA reads TGTGCCAGCAGCTTAGGGCGCGGTTCCTACAATGAGCAGTTCTTC.

The chain employs TRBV19 and TRBJ1-1, with D perhaps TRBD1 (5 bases). V lost 4 bases and J 0 bases, leaving 15 bases between the germline ends. There are 16 residues in the CDR3. CDR1 LNHDA and CDR2 SQIVND come from the germline V gene (reference sequence). The DNA of the CDR3 is TGTGCCAGTAGTAGGACCTCGACAGCCCTGAACACTGAAGCTTTCTTT. This codes for CASSRTSTALNTEAFF.

This chain links TRBV5-6 with TRBJ2-3; weak D call: TRBD2 (6 bases). Germline assignment: CDR1 SGHDT and CDR2 YYEEEE. Trimming pared 4 bases from V and 9 bases from J, leaving 21 bases between. There are 15 residues in the CDR3. CDR3 in amino acids: CASSGGLDAYRTQYF. CDR3 in DNA: TGTGCCAGCAGCGGAGGGCTAGATGCATACAGGACGCAGTATTTT.

The chain joins TRBV12-3 or TRBV12-4 to TRBJ1-4; D uncertain. V lost 8 bases to trimming and J lost 10 bases, with 11 bases between them. There are 11 residues in the CDR3. CDR3 sequence: CASLLGGKLFF. As DNA, the CDR3 is TGTGCCAGCCTTCTAGGCGGAAAACTGTTTTTT.

The V gene is TRBV7-2, the J gene TRBJ2-4, with 7 bases fitting TRBD1. After removal of 3 bases from V and 0 bases from J, the junction contained 8 bases not matched to a gene. The germline gives CDR1 SGHTA, CDR2 FQGNSA. The CDR3 consists of 17 residues. In DNA, the CDR3 is TGTGCCAGCAGCTTGGACAGGACCCCACTAGCCAAAAACATTCAGTACTTC. Translated, it gives CASSLDRTPLAKNIQYF.

J is TRBJ2-1 and V is TRBV21-1; the D call of TRBD2 is as the table states it, not checked on the DNA. TRBV21-1 is described as a pseudogene. The CDR3 length is 15 residues. In DNA, the CDR3 is TGTGCCAGCAGCTCCGGACTAGCGGGGTGCCATGAGCAGTTCTTC. Protein product: CASSSGLAGCHEQFF.

V and J are TRBV4-3 and TRBJ2-7; a weak D match, TRBD2 (5 bases). Germline V gene data show CDR1 as LGHNA and CDR2 as YSLEER. CDR3 length equals 14 residues. V lost 6 bases and J 0 bases, leaving 12 bases between the germline ends. This chain's CDR3 is CASRPDFNSYEQYF. The CDR3 nucleotides are TGCGCCAGCAGACCGGACTTCAACTCCTACGAGCAGTACTTC.

The chain is built from TRBV5-4 and TRBJ2-7; TRBD2 matches 7 bases. Germline V gene lookup returns CDR1 SGHNT and CDR2 YYREEE (reference sequence). The CDR3 runs 15 residues. Unmatched junction bases numbered 6, after V lost 1 base and J lost 2 bases. CDR3 protein: CASSLSWGGAYEQYF. The CDR3 region has the DNA TGTGCCAGCAGCTTGAGTTGGGGGGGGGCCTACGAGCAGTACTTC.

This clonotype was recorded at least ten times. The chain links TRBV20-1 to TRBJ1-1; D possibly corresponds to TRBD1 (6 bases). Trimming took off 6 bases at V and 2 bases at J, with 13 bases between the two ends. Germline V CDR1 and CDR2: DFQATT, SNEGSKA (reference sequence). The CDR3 extends over 13 amino acids. The CDR3 DNA reads TGCAGTGCATCAGGGGTGATTAACACTGAAGCTTTCTTT. It yields the protein CSASGVINTEAFF.

The rearrangement links TRBV5-1 to TRBJ2-3, with D perhaps TRBD1 (5 bases). The CDR3 extends over 14 amino acids. V lost 3 bases to trimming and J lost 0 bases, with 8 bases between them. Germline V lookup: CDR1 SGHRS, CDR2 YFSETQ. In DNA, the CDR3 is TGCGCCAGCAGCTCCGCAGGGAGCACAGATACGCAGTATTTT. Its translation is CASSSAGSTDTQYF.

This sequence joins TRBV20-1 and TRBJ2-3; 9 nucleotides match TRBD2. Per the germline V gene, CDR1 is DFQATT and CDR2 is SNEGSKA (reference sequence). This CDR3 is built from 17 residues. V was pared by 3 bases and J by 0 bases, with 10 bases of the junction left unmatched. CDR3 sequence reads: CSARHSGSSISTDTQYF. For the CDR3, the DNA is TGCAGTGCTAGGCATAGCGGGAGTTCGATAAGCACAGATACGCAGTATTTT.

This chain links TRBV24-1 with TRBJ2-3; 11 bases agree with TRBD2. This CDR3 contains 17 residues. In germline, CDR1 is KGHDR, CDR2 SFDVKD. Trimming took 3 bases from V and 0 from J; bases not matched to a gene: 4. CDR3 coding DNA: TGTGCCACCAGTGATACTAGGACTAGCGGGAGCACAGATACGCAGTATTTT. It codes for CATSDTRTSGSTDTQYF.

This chain connects TRBV5-1 to TRBJ1-2; the D is unclear. Germline values: CDR1 SGHRS, CDR2 YFSETQ. The V end lost 4 bases, the J end lost 6 bases, and 13 bases lay between the germline ends. The CDR3 contains 13 residues. The DNA for the CDR3 is TGCGCCAGCAGCCTAGTCACCCTCGATGGCTACACCTTC. It is translated as CASSLVTLDGYTF.

This clonotype was seen a few times. V gene TRBV14 combines with J gene TRBJ2-3, with D unresolved. Germline loops: CDR1 SGHDN, CDR2 FVKESK. Trimming left V 0 bases short and J 5 bases short, with 12 bases between. The CDR3 loop spans 15 amino acids. CDR3 nucleotide sequence: TGTGCCAGCAGCCAAGATTACCAGGCCGGAGATACGCAGTATTTT. Translating it yields CASSQDYQAGDTQYF.

The chain carries TRBV7-2 and TRBJ1-1; D gene uncertain. Trimming shortened V by 3 bases and J by 2 bases, and 10 bases separated the two germline ends. CDR1 and CDR2 from the germline V gene are SGHTA and FQGNSA. This CDR3 contains 14 residues. The CDR3 DNA sequence: TGTGCCAGCAGCTTGTCTCGGCCAAACACTGAAGCTTTCTTT. Its translation is CASSLSRPNTEAFF.

The rearrangement joins TRBV3-1 to TRBJ2-1; TRBD2 aligns across 7 bases. J lost 5 bases, V lost 5 bases, and 15 bases had no gene match. The CDR3 is made up of 17 amino acids. CDR1 LGHDT and CDR2 YNNKEL come from the germline V gene (reference sequence). The CDR3 here is CASSELGPRDYNNEQFF. The CDR3 DNA reads as TGTGCCAGCAGCGAACTAGGCCCCAGGGACTACAACAATGAGCAGTTCTTC.

This clonotype showed up just a few times. The chain joins TRBV5-1 to TRBJ2-7; 8 bases match TRBD2. CDR1 and CDR2 from the germline V gene are SGHRS and YFSETQ. Germline trimming cut 4 bases from V and 0 bases from J; bases unmatched to any gene: 6. The CDR3 extends over 15 amino acids. In DNA form, the CDR3 reads TGCGCCAGCAGCCCAGCGGGAGCCCCCTCCTACGAGCAGTACTTC. Protein: CASSPAGAPSYEQYF.

The chain links TRBV7-9 to TRBJ2-7, with D possibly TRBD2 on 6 matching bases. The CDR3 is 16 amino acids. Germline V CDR1 and CDR2: SEHNR, FQNEAQ (reference sequence). V lost 5 bases and J 0 bases, leaving 17 bases between the germline ends. CDR3 nucleotide sequence: TGTGCCAGCAGCGGGGGGTACGGCTGGCCCTCCTACGAGCAGTACTTC. Translated: CASSGGYGWPSYEQYF.

The table lists this clonotype with a few counts. The chain carries TRBV5-1 and TRBJ1-3, with a possible D match to TRBD1 (6 bases). The CDR3 totals 15 residues. Germline V gene sequence: CDR1 SGHRS, CDR2 YFSETQ. Trimming removed 4 bases at V and 2 bases at J, with 13 bases between. The DNA for the CDR3 is TGCGCCAGCAGCGGGGACAACAATCCTGGAAACACCATATATTTT. It encodes CASSGDNNPGNTIYF.

This clonotype has just a few counts. The CDR3 is CASSPGQGAETEAFF. Written as DNA, the CDR3 is TGTGCCAGCTCACCAGGACAGGGGGCCGAAACTGAAGCTTTCTTT. V usage is TRBV18 and J usage is TRBJ1-1, with TRBD1 matching 11 bases. The CDR3 has 15 amino acids. J gave up 5 bases and V 2 bases, and 4 bases lay outside the gene matches. Germline values: CDR1 KGHSH, CDR2 LQKENI.

In its sample, this clonotype was seen a few times. V and J are TRBV12-3 or TRBV12-4 and TRBJ1-5; no definite D call. With 2 bases removed from V and 1 base from J, the gap between germline ends came to 6 bases. This CDR3 has 14 amino acids. The CDR3 region is CASSLPDSNQPQHF. CDR3 DNA: TGTGCCAGCAGTTTACCAGACAGCAATCAGCCCCAGCATTTT.

This clonotype has a handful of counts. J is TRBJ2-7 and V is TRBV29-1; D could derive from TRBD1 or TRBD2 (5 bases each). Germline V gene data show CDR1 as SQVTM and CDR2 as ANQGSEA. This CDR3 region has 15 residues. The V end was cut by 3 bases, the J end by 6 bases, with 21 bases between. CDR3 sequence (DNA): TGCAGCGTTGAGATACCCCGGGACGCGCCAATCGAGCAGTACTTC. Its translation is CSVEIPRDAPIEQYF.

This chain links TRBV27 with TRBJ2-1; 7 bases line up with TRBD2. From germline, CDR1 is MNHEY and CDR2 SMNVEV (reference sequence). This CDR3 has 15 amino acids. Trimming removed 4 bases from V and 7 bases from J; junction bases left unmatched: 10. CDR3: CASSSGRATGNEQFF. The CDR3 DNA follows: TGTGCCAGCAGTTCGGGGAGGGCCACGGGGAATGAGCAGTTCTTC.